These 19 T cell receptor beta chains were sequenced from one sample in a study of cytomegalovirus exposure and HLA in healthy donors. Amplification used 60 Vbeta primers and 13 Jbeta primers. Clones were sequenced by immunoSEQ multiplex PCR, and TCRdb holds only the in-frame ones, with some missing. This table lists about 78,000 clones. The sample comprised PBMCs. Receptors originate from a female donor in good health and CMV-seropositive.

The gene calls are TRBV4-1 and TRBJ1-1, with no clear D. CDR3 length: 17 amino acids. With 1 base removed from V and 0 bases from J, the gap between germline ends came to 15 bases. The V gene's germline CDR1 is MGHRA and CDR2 YSYEKL. As DNA, the CDR3 is TGCGCCAGCAGCCAAGTCGACATGGGTTTTATGAACACTGAAGCTTTCTTT. It is translated as CASSQVDMGFMNTEAFF.

The V and J genes are TRBV5-6 and TRBJ2-1; 10 bases line up with TRBD2. The CDR3 has 15 residues. Trimming cost V 3 bases and J 10 bases; bases outside gene matches: 10. The germline V gene encodes CDR1 SGHDT and CDR2 YYEEEE. The CDR3 nucleotides are TGTGCCAGCAGCTATGAGCGGGGGGGCCTTCGGGAGCAGTTCTTC. Translating it yields CASSYERGGLREQFF. Complete variable domain (other parts from reference TRBV5-6 and TRBJ2-1): DAGVTQSPTHLIKTRGQQVTLRCSPKSGHDTVSWYQQALGQGPQFIFQYYEEEERQRGNFPDRFSGHQFPNYSSELNVNALLLGDSALYLCASSYERGGLREQFFGPGTRLTVL.

The chain combines TRBV30 with TRBJ2-1, with 9 bases fitting TRBD2. Per the germline V gene, CDR1 is GTSNPN and CDR2 is SVGIG (reference sequence). Losses at the gene ends were 5 bases for V and 8 bases for J; bases not matched to a gene: 1. The length of the CDR3 is 11 residues. This CDR3 is CAWAGGYEQFF. The CDR3 DNA reads as TGTGCCTGGGCGGGGGGGTATGAGCAGTTCTTC. Together with reference TRBV30 and TRBJ2-1, the CDR3 gives the full variable domain: SQTIHQWPATLVQPVGSPLSLECTVEGTSNPNLYWYRQAAGRGLQLLFYSVGIGQISSEVPQNLSASRPQDRQFILSSKKLLLSDSGFYLCAWAGGYEQFFGPGTRLTVL.

The chain recombines TRBV6-5 with TRBJ1-4; 8 bases match TRBD1. The CDR3 runs 15 residues. Losses at the gene ends were 6 bases for V and 8 bases for J; bases not matched to a gene: 11. Germline V gene data show CDR1 as MNHEY and CDR2 as SVGAGI. The CDR3 DNA is TGTGCCAGCAGCCTTGGGGACAGGAGAGGCGAAAAACTGTTTTTT. Translating gives CASSLGDRRGEKLFF.

This chain connects TRBV9 to TRBJ2-1, with 7 bases identical to TRBD1. CDR3 length: 16 residues. With 0 bases clipped from V and 1 base from J, the junction kept 4 bases outside the gene matches. The germline V gene encodes CDR1 SGDLS and CDR2 YYNGEE. As DNA, the CDR3 is TGTGCCAGCAGCGTAGGTGGGACAGCATCCTACAATGAGCAGTTCTTC. Its protein is CASSVGGTASYNEQFF. The complete variable domain, with remaining parts taken from reference TRBV9 and TRBJ2-1, reads DSGVTQTPKHLITATGQRVTLRCSPRSGDLSVYWYQQSLDQGLQFLIQYYNGEERAKGNILERFSAQQFPDLHSELNLSSLELGDSALYFCASSVGGTASYNEQFFGPGTRLTVL.

The chain recombines TRBV28 with TRBJ1-3; the D gene is possibly TRBD1 (6 bases). V was pared by 2 bases and J by 4 bases, with 9 bases between. Germline V CDR1 and CDR2: MDHEN, SYDVKM. The CDR3 has 14 amino acids. This CDR3 is CASSLPGDGNTIYF. The CDR3 nucleotides read TGTGCCAGCAGTTTACCAGGGGACGGAAACACCATATATTTT. The variable domain in full, completed from reference TRBV28 and TRBJ1-3, reads DVKVTQSSRYLVKRTGEKVFLECVQDMDHENMFWYRQDPGLGLRLIYFSYDVKMKEKGDIPEGYSVSREKKERFSLILESASTNQTSMYLCASSLPGDGNTIYFGEGSWLTVV.

This chain connects TRBV7-2 to TRBJ2-1; 10 nucleotides align to TRBD2. CDR1 and CDR2 from the germline V gene are SGHTA and FQGNSA. Unmatched junction bases numbered 3, after V lost 0 bases and J lost 4 bases. CDR3 length: 16 residues. The CDR3 DNA follows: TGTGCCAGCAGCTTAGCGTTGACTAGCGGGTACAATGAGCAGTTCTTC. The encoded protein is CASSLALTSGYNEQFF.

The rearrangement joins TRBV9 to TRBJ1-4; TRBD1 is a possible D gene (6 bases). The ends were cut back, 7 bases at V and 0 bases at J, with 16 bases in the middle. The CDR3 sequence is 16 residues long. Germline CDR1 is SGDLS and CDR2 is YYNGEE. The CDR3 region is CASARQALATNEKLFF. Written as DNA, the CDR3 is TGTGCCAGCGCTAGACAGGCCCTAGCAACTAATGAAAAACTGTTTTTT.

The chain recombines TRBV14 with TRBJ1-1, with a weak D call TRBD1 (5 bases). This CDR3 is built from 13 residues. Trimming cost V 5 bases and J 5 bases, with 12 bases left between them. Germline CDR1 is SGHDN and CDR2 is FVKESK. The CDR3 loop reads CASSSSGGTEAFF. The CDR3, as DNA: TGTGCCAGCAGCTCGTCGGGGGGGACTGAAGCTTTCTTT.

V and J are TRBV6-1 and TRBJ2-3; no definite D call. The germline CDR1 and CDR2 sequences are MNHNS and SASEGT. V was trimmed by 10 bases and J by 4 bases, leaving 9 bases between them. The CDR3 length is 11 residues. The CDR3 reads CATVDSDTQYF. CDR3 in DNA: TGTGCCACGGTTGATTCAGATACGCAGTATTTT.

The chain recombines TRBV6-5 with TRBJ1-1, with 7 bases that match TRBD1. V lost 2 bases and J lost 4; bases outside the gene matches: 7. The germline V gene encodes CDR1 MNHEY and CDR2 SVGAGI. The CDR3 extends over 15 amino acids. For the CDR3, the DNA is TGTGCCAGCAGTTACGTAGGGGGCGGGATCACTGAAGCTTTCTTT. This encodes CASSYVGGGITEAFF.

The chain couples TRBV13 to TRBJ1-1; D gene uncertain. Deletions cut 8 bases from V and 5 bases from J, with 12 bases between. CDR3 length: 12 residues. The V gene's germline CDR1 is PRHDT and CDR2 FYEKMQ (reference sequence). Here the CDR3 reads CASSRRKTEAFF. In nucleotides, the CDR3 is TGTGCCAGCTCCCGCAGGAAAACTGAAGCTTTCTTT.

This chain connects TRBV15 to TRBJ1-5; perhaps TRBD1 as D (5 bases). CDR1 and CDR2 (germline): LNHNV, YYDKDF (reference sequence). CDR3 length: 16 amino acids. Trimming removed 1 base at V and 5 bases at J, with 15 bases between. The DNA for the CDR3 is TGTGCCACCAGCAGAGGGGATGGGGGGAGCCATCAGCCCCAGCATTTT. Residues: CATSRGDGGSHQPQHF.

The genes are TRBV11-2 and TRBJ2-2, with a tentative D call TRBD2 (5 bases). This CDR3 is built from 14 residues. The V end lost 0 bases, the J end lost 5 bases, and 7 bases lay between the germline ends. Germline V gene data show CDR1 as SGHAT and CDR2 as FQNNGV. The CDR3 DNA reads TGTGCCAGCAGCTTAGATCTAGCTACCGGGGAGCTGTTTTTT. Translating it yields CASSLDLATGELFF.

V usage is TRBV6-5 and J usage is TRBJ2-1; the match to TRBD2 covers 15 bases. The CDR3 contains 15 residues. V was clipped by 6 bases and J by 6 bases; unmatched bases: 3. Germline V CDR1 and CDR2: MNHEY, SVGAGI. DNA for the CDR3: TGTGCCAGCAGGCGGACTAGCGGGGGGGCCAATGAGCAGTTCTTC. Amino acid sequence: CASRRTSGGANEQFF.

The J gene is TRBJ1-2, the V gene TRBV2; D unclear. V lost 1 base to trimming and J lost 6 bases, with 9 bases between them. Germline loops: CDR1 SNHLY, CDR2 FYNNEI. The CDR3 totals 13 residues. The CDR3 DNA is TGTGCCAGCAGTGAAGGGAGGGCAGATGGCTACACCTTC. The encoded protein is CASSEGRADGYTF.

The chain has TRBV13 and TRBJ2-7; perhaps TRBD2 as D (5 bases). Between the trimmed V and J ends, which lost 6 bases and 3 bases, there was a span of 9 bases. Germline CDR1 reads PRHDT; CDR2 reads FYEKMQ (reference sequence). CDR3 length equals 12 residues. CDR3 amino acids: CASSPGNYEQYF. CDR3 nucleotides: TGTGCCAGCAGTCCGGGGAACTACGAGCAGTACTTC.

The chain couples TRBV11-1 to TRBJ2-7, with 10 bases fitting TRBD2. The CDR3 has 14 amino acids. CDR1 is SGHAT and CDR2 is FQDESV in the germline V gene (reference sequence). V trimming: 2 bases; J trimming: 2 bases; junction bases outside the gene matches: 0. As DNA, the CDR3 is TGTGCCAGCAGCTTAAGCGGGAGGGCCTACGAGCAGTACTTC. It encodes CASSLSGRAYEQYF.

V usage is TRBV7-9 and J usage is TRBJ1-4, with D perhaps matching TRBD1 (5 bases). In germline, CDR1 is SEHNR, CDR2 FQNEAQ (reference sequence). The CDR3 is made up of 15 amino acids. The V end lost 1 base, the J end lost 4 bases, and 10 bases lay between the germline ends. This chain's CDR3 is CASSLDQGINEKLFF. CDR3 nucleotides: TGTGCCAGCAGCTTAGACCAGGGAATTAATGAAAAACTGTTTTTT.